This T cell receptor (beta chain) is drawn from a study of human T cells and chemical hapten exposure. As for the study in general: Small pooled library volume differences chiefly drove per-sample TCR yield variation. Study conclusions and caveats: High-frequency TCRs, those above 1 in 1000, stayed the same after DPC sensitization.

This clonotype was seen many times. Its specificity is not known. RNA extraction used unfractionated whole blood as the source of total RNA. During construction of the library, unique molecular identifiers were attached to individual cDNA molecules for quantitative, reproducible TCR counting. Authors' analysis steps: Between roughly 20,000 and 690,600 TCRs appeared in each sample, and the median stood at 95,638. TCRdb ran MiXCR on the 5' RACE reads and lists one entry per CDR3 protein. V and J calls and clone size were set by TCRdb, not the authors. The sample contains approximately 140,000 distinct CDR3 sequences, roughly 4.1% of which appear only once. The receptor comes from a female donor in good health.

The CDR3 spells CASSQPTGYSNQPQHF. The DNA of the CDR3 is TGTGCCAGCAGCCAGCCCACAGGGTATAGCAATCAGCCCCAGCATTTT. The gene calls are TRBV6-6 and TRBJ1-5; possibly TRBD1 for D (6 bases). Trimming shortened V by 6 bases and J by 0 bases, and 15 bases separated the two germline ends. The germline CDR1 and CDR2 sequences are MNHNY and SVGAGI (reference sequence). The CDR3 has 16 residues.